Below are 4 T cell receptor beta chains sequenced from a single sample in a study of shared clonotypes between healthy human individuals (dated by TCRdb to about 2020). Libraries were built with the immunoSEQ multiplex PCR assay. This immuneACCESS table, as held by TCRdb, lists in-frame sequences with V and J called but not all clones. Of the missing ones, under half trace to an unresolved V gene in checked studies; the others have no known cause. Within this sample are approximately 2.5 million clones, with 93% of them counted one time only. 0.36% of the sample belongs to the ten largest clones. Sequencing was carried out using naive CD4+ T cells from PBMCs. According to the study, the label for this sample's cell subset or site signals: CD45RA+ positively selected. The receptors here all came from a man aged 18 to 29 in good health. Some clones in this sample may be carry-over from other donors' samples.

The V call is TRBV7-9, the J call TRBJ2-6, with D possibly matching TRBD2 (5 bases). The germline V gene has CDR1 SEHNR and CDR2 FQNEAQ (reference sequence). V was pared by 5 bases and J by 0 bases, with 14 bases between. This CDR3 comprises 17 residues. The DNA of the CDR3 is TGTGCCAGCAGCCCCGTCCCGGGAAACTCTGGGGCCAACGTCCTGACTTTC. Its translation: CASSPVPGNSGANVLTF.

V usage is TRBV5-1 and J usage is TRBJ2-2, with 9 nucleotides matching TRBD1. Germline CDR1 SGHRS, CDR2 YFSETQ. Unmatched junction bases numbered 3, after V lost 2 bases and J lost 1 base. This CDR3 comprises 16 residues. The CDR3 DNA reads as TGCGCCAGCAGCTTTATGGGACAGGGGAACACCGGGGAGCTGTTTTTT. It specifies CASSFMGQGNTGELFF.

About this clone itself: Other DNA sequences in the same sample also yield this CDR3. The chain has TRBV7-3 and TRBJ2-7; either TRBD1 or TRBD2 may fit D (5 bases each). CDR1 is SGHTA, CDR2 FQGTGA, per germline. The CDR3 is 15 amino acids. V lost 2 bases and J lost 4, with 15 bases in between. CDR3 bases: TGTGCCAGCAGCTTAGTAGGGGTAGGGGAGTACGAGCAGTACTTC. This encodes CASSLVGVGEYEQYF.

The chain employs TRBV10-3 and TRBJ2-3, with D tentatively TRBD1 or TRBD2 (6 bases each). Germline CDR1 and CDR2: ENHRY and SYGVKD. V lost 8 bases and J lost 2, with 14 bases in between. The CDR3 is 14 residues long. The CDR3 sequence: CAIGPRGDTDTQYF. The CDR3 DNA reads TGTGCCATCGGCCCGAGGGGGGACACAGATACGCAGTATTTT.